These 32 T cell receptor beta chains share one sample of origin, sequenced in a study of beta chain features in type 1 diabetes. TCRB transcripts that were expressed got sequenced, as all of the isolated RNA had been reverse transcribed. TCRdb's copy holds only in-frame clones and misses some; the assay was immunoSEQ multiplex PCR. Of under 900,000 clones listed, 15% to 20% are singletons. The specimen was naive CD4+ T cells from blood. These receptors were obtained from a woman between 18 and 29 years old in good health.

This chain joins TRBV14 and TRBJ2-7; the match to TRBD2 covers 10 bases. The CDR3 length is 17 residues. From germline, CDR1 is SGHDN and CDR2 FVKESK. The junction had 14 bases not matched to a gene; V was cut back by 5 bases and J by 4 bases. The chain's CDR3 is CASSGQEGLADKYEQYF. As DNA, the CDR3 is TGTGCCAGCAGCGGACAGGAAGGACTAGCGGATAAATACGAGCAGTACTTC. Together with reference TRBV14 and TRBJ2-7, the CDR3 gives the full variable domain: EAGVTQFPSHSVIEKGQTVTLRCDPISGHDNLYWYRRVMGKEIKFLLHFVKESKQDESGMPNNRFLAERTGGTYSTLKVQPAELEDSGVYFCASSGQEGLADKYEQYFGPGTRLTVT.

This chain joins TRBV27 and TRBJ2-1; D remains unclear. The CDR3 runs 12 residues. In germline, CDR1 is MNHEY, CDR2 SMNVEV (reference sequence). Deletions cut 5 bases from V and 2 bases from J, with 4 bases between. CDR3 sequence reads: CASSTTYNEQFF. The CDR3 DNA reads TGTGCCAGCAGTACGACCTACAATGAGCAGTTCTTC.

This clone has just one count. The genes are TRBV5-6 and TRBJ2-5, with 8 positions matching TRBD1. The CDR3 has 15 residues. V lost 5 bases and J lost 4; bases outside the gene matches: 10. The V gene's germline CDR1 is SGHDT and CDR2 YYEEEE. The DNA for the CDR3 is TGTGCCAGCAGGGCAACAGGGGGTAGACGAGAGACCCAGTACTTC. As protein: CASRATGGRRETQYF.

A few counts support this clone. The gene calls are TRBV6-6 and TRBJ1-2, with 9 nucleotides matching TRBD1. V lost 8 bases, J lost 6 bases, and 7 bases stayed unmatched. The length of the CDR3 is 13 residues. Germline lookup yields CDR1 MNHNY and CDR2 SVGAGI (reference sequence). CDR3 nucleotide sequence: TGTGCCAGCGTCCCGGGACAGGGTGATGGCTACACCTTC. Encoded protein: CASVPGQGDGYTF.

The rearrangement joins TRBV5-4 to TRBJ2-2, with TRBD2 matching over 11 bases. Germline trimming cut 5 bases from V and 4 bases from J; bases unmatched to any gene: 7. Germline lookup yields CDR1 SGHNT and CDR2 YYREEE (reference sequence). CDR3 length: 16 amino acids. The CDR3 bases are TGTGCCAGCAGACCTACTAGCGGGAGCCGCACCGGGGAGCTGTTTTTT. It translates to CASRPTSGSRTGELFF.

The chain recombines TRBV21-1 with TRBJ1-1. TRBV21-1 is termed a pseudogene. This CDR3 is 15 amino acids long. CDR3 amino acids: CASSKVHRVNTEAFF. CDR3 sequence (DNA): TGTGCCAGCAGCAAAGTCCATCGGGTAAACACTGAAGCTTTCTTT.

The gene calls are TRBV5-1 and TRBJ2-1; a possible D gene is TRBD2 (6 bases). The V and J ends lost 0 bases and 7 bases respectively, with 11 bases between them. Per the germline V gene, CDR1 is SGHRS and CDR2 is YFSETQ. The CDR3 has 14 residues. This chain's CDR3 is CASSLAETRNEQFF. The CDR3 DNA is TGCGCCAGCAGCTTGGCCGAGACTAGGAATGAGCAGTTCTTC.

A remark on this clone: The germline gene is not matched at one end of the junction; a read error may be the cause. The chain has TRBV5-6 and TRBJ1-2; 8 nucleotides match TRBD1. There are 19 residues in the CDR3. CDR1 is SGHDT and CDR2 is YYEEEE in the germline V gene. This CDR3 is CASTLRLYGRGRISYGYTF. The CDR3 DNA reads TGTGCCAGCACCTTGAGGTTATATGGCAGGGGGCGGATCAGCTATGGCTACACCTTC. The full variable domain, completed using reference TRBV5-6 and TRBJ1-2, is DAGVTQSPTHLIKTRGQQVTLRCSPKSGHDTVSWYQQALGQGPQFIFQYYEEEERQRGNFPDRFSGHQFPNYSSELNVNALLLGDSALYLCASTLRLYGRGRISYGYTFGSGTRLTVV.

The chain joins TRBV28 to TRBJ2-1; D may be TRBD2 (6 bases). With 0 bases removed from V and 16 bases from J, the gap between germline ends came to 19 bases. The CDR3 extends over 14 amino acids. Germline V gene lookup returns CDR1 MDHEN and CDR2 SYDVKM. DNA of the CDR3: TGTGCCAGCAGTTTATGGCCTAGCGAGCAGTCCCACTTCTTC. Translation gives CASSLWPSEQSHFF.

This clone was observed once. This CDR3 is CASSLSSAVSYNEQFF. Here the CDR3 DNA reads TGTGCCAGCAGCTTATCGTCGGCAGTTTCCTACAATGAGCAGTTCTTC. The gene calls are TRBV7-6 and TRBJ2-1; D is ambiguous. Looked up from germline, CDR1 is SGHVS and CDR2 is FNYEAQ. Trimming took 2 bases from V and 1 from J, leaving 12 bases between them. The length of the CDR3 is 16 residues.

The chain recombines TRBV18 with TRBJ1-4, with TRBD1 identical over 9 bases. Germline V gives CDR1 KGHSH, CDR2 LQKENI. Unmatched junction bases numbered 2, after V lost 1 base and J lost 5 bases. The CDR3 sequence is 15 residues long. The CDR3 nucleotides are TGTGCCAGCTCACCACGACAGGGGGAGAATGAAAAACTGTTTTTT. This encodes CASSPRQGENEKLFF.

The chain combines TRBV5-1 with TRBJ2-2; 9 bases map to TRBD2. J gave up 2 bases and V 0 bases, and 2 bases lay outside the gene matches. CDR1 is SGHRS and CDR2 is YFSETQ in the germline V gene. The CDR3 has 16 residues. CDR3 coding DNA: TGCGCCAGCAGCTTGGAACTAGCGGGTAACACCGGGGAGCTGTTTTTT. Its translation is CASSLELAGNTGELFF.

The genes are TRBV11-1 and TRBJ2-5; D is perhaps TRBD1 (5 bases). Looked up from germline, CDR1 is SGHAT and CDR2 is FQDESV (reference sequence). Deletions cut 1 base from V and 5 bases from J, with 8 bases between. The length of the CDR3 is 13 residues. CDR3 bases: TGTGCCAGCAGCTTAGGCAGGGTGGAGACCCAGTACTTC. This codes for CASSLGRVETQYF.

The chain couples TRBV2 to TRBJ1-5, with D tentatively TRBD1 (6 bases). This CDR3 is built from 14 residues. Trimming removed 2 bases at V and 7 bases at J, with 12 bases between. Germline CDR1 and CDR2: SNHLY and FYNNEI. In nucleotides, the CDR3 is TGTGCCAGCAGTGAAAGGGGGGTGGAGCAGCCCCAGCATTTT. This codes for CASSERGVEQPQHF.

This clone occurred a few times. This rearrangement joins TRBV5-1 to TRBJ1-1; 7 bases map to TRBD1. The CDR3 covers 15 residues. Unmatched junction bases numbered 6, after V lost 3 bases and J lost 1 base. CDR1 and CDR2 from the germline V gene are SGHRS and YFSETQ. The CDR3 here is CASSYTGVGNTEAFF. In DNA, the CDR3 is TGCGCCAGCAGCTACACAGGGGTCGGGAACACTGAAGCTTTCTTT.

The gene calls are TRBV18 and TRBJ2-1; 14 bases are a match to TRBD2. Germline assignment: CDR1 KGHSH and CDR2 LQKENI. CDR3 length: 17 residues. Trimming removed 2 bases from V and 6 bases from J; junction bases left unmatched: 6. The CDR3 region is CASSPATGLAGGNEQFF. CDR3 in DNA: TGTGCCAGCTCACCAGCAACCGGACTAGCGGGAGGCAATGAGCAGTTCTTC.

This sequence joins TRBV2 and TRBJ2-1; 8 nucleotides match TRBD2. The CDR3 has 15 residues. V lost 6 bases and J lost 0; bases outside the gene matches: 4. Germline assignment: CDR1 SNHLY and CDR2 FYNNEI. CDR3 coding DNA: TGTGCCAGCAGGGAGAGCGGGAGCTCCTACAATGAGCAGTTCTTC. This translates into CASRESGSSYNEQFF.

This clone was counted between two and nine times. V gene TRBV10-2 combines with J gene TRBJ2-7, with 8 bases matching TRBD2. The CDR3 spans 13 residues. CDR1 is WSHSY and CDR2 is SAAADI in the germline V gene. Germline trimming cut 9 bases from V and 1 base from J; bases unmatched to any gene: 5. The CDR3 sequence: CASEAGVSYEQYF. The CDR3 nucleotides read TGCGCCAGTGAAGCGGGAGTATCCTACGAGCAGTACTTC.

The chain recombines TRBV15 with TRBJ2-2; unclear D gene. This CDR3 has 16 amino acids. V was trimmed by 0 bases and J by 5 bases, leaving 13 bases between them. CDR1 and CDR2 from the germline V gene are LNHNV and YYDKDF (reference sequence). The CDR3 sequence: CATSRDRARRTGELFF. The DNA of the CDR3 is TGTGCCACCAGCAGAGATAGGGCCAGACGGACCGGGGAGCTGTTTTTT.

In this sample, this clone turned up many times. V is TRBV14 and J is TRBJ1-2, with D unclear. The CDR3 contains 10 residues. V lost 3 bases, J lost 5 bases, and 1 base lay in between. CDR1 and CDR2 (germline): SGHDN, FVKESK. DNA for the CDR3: TGTGCCAGCAGCCAGTATGGCTACACCTTC. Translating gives CASSQYGYTF.

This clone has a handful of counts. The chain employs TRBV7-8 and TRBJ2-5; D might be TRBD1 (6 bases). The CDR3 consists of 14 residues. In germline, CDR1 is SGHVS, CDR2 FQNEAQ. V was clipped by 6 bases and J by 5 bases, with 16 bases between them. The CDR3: CASSRIRQGETQYF. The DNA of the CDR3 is TGTGCCAGCAGTAGAATAAGGCAGGGGGAGACCCAGTACTTC.

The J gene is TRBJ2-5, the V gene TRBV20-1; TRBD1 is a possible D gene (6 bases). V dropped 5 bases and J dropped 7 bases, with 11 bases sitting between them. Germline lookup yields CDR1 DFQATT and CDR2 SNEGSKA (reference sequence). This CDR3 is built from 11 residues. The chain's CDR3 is CSAGQIGTQYF. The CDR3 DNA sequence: TGCAGTGCTGGACAGATCGGGACCCAGTACTTC.

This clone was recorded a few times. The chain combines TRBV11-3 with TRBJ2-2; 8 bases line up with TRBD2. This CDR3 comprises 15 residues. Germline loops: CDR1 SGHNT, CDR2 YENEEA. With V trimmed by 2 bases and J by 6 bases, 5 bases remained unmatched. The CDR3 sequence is CASSLSREGSGELFF. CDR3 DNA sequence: TGTGCCAGCAGCTTAAGTCGGGAGGGCTCCGGGGAGCTGTTTTTT.

CDR3 region: CASSRWTSSQETQYF. For the CDR3, the DNA is TGTGCCAGCAGCCGCTGGACTAGCAGCCAAGAGACCCAGTACTTC. The rearrangement joins TRBV7-9 to TRBJ2-5; TRBD2 matches 8 bases. The CDR3 has 15 amino acids. Germline CDR1 SEHNR, CDR2 FQNEAQ (reference sequence). Trimming at V came to 5 bases and at J to 1 base, leaving 6 bases not matched to a gene.

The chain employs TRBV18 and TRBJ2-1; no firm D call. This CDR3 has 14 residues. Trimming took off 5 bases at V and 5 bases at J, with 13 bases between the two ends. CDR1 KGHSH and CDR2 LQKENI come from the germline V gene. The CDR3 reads CASSFQIGDNEQFF. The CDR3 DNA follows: TGTGCCAGCTCATTCCAGATTGGAGACAATGAGCAGTTCTTC.

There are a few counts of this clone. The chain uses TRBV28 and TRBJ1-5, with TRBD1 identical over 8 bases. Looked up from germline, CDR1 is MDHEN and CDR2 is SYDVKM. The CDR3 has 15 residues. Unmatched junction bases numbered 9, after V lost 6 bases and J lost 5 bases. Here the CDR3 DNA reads TGTGCCAGCAGCGCCGGGACAGGAACCGATCAGCCCCAGCATTTT. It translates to CASSAGTGTDQPQHF.

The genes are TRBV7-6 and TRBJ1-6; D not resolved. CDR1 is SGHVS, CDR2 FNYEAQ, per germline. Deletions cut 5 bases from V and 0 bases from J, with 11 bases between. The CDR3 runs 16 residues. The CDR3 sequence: CASSRSGSSYNSPLHF. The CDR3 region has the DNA TGTGCCAGCAGCAGAAGCGGGAGCTCCTATAATTCACCCCTCCACTTT.

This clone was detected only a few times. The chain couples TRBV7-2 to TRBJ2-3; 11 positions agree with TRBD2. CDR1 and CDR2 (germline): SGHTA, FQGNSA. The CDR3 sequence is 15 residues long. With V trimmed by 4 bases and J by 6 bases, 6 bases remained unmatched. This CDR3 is CASSYLAGGGDTQYF. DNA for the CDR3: TGTGCCAGCAGCTACCTAGCGGGAGGAGGGGATACGCAGTATTTT.

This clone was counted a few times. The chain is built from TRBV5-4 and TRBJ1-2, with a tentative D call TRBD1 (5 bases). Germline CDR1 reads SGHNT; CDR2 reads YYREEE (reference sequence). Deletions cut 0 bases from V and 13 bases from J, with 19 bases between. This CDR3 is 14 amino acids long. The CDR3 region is CASSLGQSAAPSTF. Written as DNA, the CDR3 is TGTGCCAGCAGCTTGGGACAGTCCGCAGCACCCAGCACCTTC.

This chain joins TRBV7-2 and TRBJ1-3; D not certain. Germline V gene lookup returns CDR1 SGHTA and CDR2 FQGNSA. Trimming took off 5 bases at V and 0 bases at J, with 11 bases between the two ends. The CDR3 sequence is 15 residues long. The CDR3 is CASSDGSYSGNTIYF. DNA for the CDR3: TGTGCCAGCAGCGATGGATCCTACTCTGGAAACACCATATATTTT. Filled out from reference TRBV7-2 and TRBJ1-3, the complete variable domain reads GAGVSQSPSNKVTEKGKDVELRCDPISGHTALYWYRQSLGQGLEFLIYFQGNSAPDKSGLPSDRFSAERTGGSVSTLTIQRTQQEDSAVYLCASSDGSYSGNTIYFGEGSWLTVV.

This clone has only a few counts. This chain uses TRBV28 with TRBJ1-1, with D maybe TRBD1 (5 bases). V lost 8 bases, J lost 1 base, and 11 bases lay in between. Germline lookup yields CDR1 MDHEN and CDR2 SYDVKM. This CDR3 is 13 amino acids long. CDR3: CASQGRANTEAFF. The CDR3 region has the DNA TGTGCCAGCCAGGGCCGGGCGAACACTGAAGCTTTCTTT.

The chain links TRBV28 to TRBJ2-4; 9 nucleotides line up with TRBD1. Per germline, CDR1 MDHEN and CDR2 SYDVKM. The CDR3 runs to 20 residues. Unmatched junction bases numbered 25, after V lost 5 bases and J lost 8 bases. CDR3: CASSPGRPRPGTGIGDIQYF. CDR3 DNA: TGTGCCAGCAGTCCTGGGCGACCTCGTCCCGGGACAGGGATCGGGGACATTCAGTACTTC.